A selection of T cell receptor beta chains follows, all from one sample in a study of Ad26.COV2.S vaccination and SARS-CoV-2 variants. Assay used: immunoSEQ multiplex PCR; TCRdb lists only in-frame clones, some missing. The profile covers 350,000 to 400,000 clones, with approximately 90% appearing a single time and approximately 1.9% taken by the ten largest. This material consisted of peripheral blood, taken in a trial of Ad26.COV2.S vaccine versus placebo. The receptor source for this set is a person between 18 and 59 years old who received the Ad26.COV2.S COVID-19 vaccine or a placebo. Both conserved end residues are part of each CDR3.

CDR3 length	V gene	CDR3 protein
13	TRBV3-1/TRBV3-2	CASRLAGDDEQFF
16	TRBV27	CASSPHQGTGDSPLHF
15	TRBV3-1/TRBV3-2	CASSQDGGSRETQYF
12	TRBV20-1	CSASLGVTEAFF
15	TRBV20-1	CSASFPLTGNTEAFF
13	TRBV5-6	CASSSPYNSPLHF
15	TRBV5-1	CASSLGGTDFYGYTF
15	TRBV9	CASSVTGVDADEQFF
15	TRBV2	CASSEGGWSDNEQFF
13	TRBV5-1	CASSLTGADTQYF
15	TRBV7-2	CASSLGGTTAEKLFF
17	TRBV7-2	CASSLNALAGAPGEQFF
17	TRBV7-9	CASSLAGTIPSYNEQFF
15	TRBV5-6	CASSPLGLRTGELFF
14	TRBV27	CASRPGGGVQPQHF
13	TRBV13	CASSSLGAGELFF
15	TRBV21-1	CASSILAGVGNEQFF
15	TRBV28	CASSSGQGEDQPQHF
12	TRBV30	CAWRSRVGGYTF
12	TRBV5-1	CASSLAWGELFF
18	TRBV5-3	CARSFSGRGCRGLTEAFF
13	TRBV6-6	CASGGVGPYEQYF
17	TRBV27	CASSPGTGKEKNTEAFF
13	TRBV5-6	CASTDRGNTEAFF
15	TRBV6-5	CASSPVRADTDTQYF